The entry below gives a single T cell receptor (beta chain) sequence along with its context. Its specificity is not known. This entry is derived from a study of radiotherapy plus CTLA-4 blockade in lung cancer. CTLA-4 blockade using ipilimumab, together with focal radiation, was received by patients with chemo-refractory metastatic non-small-cell lung cancer. Losses at the gene ends were 5 bases for V and 7 bases for J; bases not matched to a gene: 31. Germline V gene sequence: CDR1 SGHTA, CDR2 FQGTGA. CDR3 length: 22 amino acids. Study results and limitations: Following radiotherapy plus ipilimumab, tumor-derived TCR clones expanded in the blood.

Only in-frame clones appear in the TCRdb table, and some are missing; sequencing was by immunoSEQ multiplex PCR. This table holds tens of thousands of clones, just over 75% found once. The source material was peripheral blood, sampled from a patient treated with radiotherapy plus ipilimumab. The genes are TRBV7-3 and TRBJ2-1; the match to TRBD2 covers 8 bases. The TCR comes from a human donor with non-small cell lung cancer who had a partial response to radiotherapy plus ipilimumab. CDR3 sequence reads: CASSGVGRPGLGVPSTWNEQFF. CDR3 DNA: TGTGCCAGCAGCGGGGTAGGACGACCGGGACTAGGAGTCCCCTCTACTTGGAATGAGCAGTTCTTC. The full variable domain, in which reference TRBV7-3 and TRBJ2-1 provide the parts outside the CDR3, is GAGVSQTPSNKVTEKGKYVELRCDPISGHTALYWYRQSLGQGPEFLIYFQGTGAADDSGLPNDRFFAVRPEGSVSTLKIQRTERGDSAVYLCASSGVGRPGLGVPSTWNEQFFGPGTRLTVL.